Sequencing of this T cell receptor (delta chain) was carried out in a study of delta chain sequences of gamma delta T cells (dated by TCRdb to 2016 to 2017). Sequences GEAIGNYY (CDR1) and EKD (CDR2) are obtained from the germline V gene. Reading from cysteine to phenylalanine, the CDR3 counts 20 amino acids. Left in the record is the CDR3 DNA by itself, 60 bases read in frame from the first base. Trimming accounts for 0 bases at V and 1 base at J, while the number of junction bases matched to no gene is 14. Judged by its sample share, this clone qualifies as medium-sized (0.01 to 0.1%). This clone's antigen is unknown. No quality values exist for individual bases; no much larger clone is one base distant. Libraries were built with 5' RACE. The sequencer listed for this sample is Illumina MiSeq. After TCRdb called clones again from the public reads with CATT, rows with identical DNA were merged. For this sample there are 2,000 to 3,000 delta-chain clones; around 6.3% appear just once. More than 40% of the sample belongs to the ten largest clones.

This clonotype was obtained from a human donor in good health. The V and J genes are TRDV2 and TRDJ1, with 12 bases aligning to TRDD3. Sequencing used either unsorted cells or a sorted T cell fraction (not recorded which). CDR3 region: CACDTVSTGGYSVGTDKLIF. The nucleotides are TGTGCCTGTGACACCGTTAGTACTGGGGGATACTCCGTGGGCACCGATAAACTCATCTTT.